These 16 T cell receptor beta chains share one sample of origin, sequenced in a study of blood T cells in healthy people across ages. A sample-barcoded 5' primer and a J-beta primer mix were used in a second PCR of roughly 7 to 11 cycles. MiXCR, applied by TCRdb to the 5' RACE reads, yields one record per CDR3 protein. Of about 970,000 distinct CDR3 sequences listed, just over 50% were seen once; the top ten hold roughly a fifth. Sequences were obtained from blood. The receptors stem from a woman aged 55-70 years in good health.

This clonotype is a singleton in its sample. A read error may produce the germline difference seen at one junction end. The chain joins TRBV3-1 to TRBJ2-4; TRBD2 aligns across 8 bases. CDR1 and CDR2 (germline): LGHDT, YNNKEL (reference sequence). This CDR3 has 14 amino acids. CDR3 amino acids: CDSSQSGSKNIQYF. The CDR3 nucleotides are TGTGACAGCAGCCAAAGCGGGAGCAAAAACATTCAGTACTTC.

In DNA form, the CDR3 reads TGTGCCAGCAGCTTAGCAGAGAGGGGAGCCTCCTACAATGAGCAGTACTTC. It specifies CASSLAERGASYNEQYF. V is TRBV13 and J is TRBJ2-1, with D perhaps given as TRBD1 or TRBD2 (5 bases each). The last part of the DNA fits TRBJ2-7 better; the J call may be wrong. Germline values: CDR1 PRHDT, CDR2 FYEKMQ (reference sequence). The CDR3 totals 17 residues.

This clonotype was seen more than once but under ten times. This chain links TRBV7-9 with TRBJ2-7, with 9 bases lining up with TRBD2. The V gene end was trimmed by 1 base and the J gene end by 4 bases; junction bases not matched to a gene: 5. Germline CDR1 and CDR2: SEHNR and FQNEAQ (reference sequence). This CDR3 region has 15 residues. The CDR3 protein is CASSLGLAAGYEQYF. Here the CDR3 DNA reads TGTGCCAGCAGCTTAGGACTAGCGGCGGGATACGAGCAGTACTTC.

This chain connects TRBV29-1 to TRBJ2-5; the match to TRBD1 covers 9 bases. Germline CDR1 SQVTM, CDR2 ANQGSEA. This CDR3 contains 14 residues. With 7 bases clipped from V and 11 bases from J, the junction kept 17 bases outside the gene matches. The DNA for the CDR3 is TGCAGCGGATTGGGCAGGACAGGGGTAAATGAGCAGTACTTC. It is translated as CSGLGRTGVNEQYF.

This clonotype has only a few counts. The V and J genes are TRBV5-1 and TRBJ2-5, with TRBD2 identical over 7 bases. CDR1 is SGHRS, CDR2 YFSETQ, per germline. V shed 0 bases, J shed 11 bases, and the junction held 13 bases outside the gene matches. The CDR3 contains 15 residues. The CDR3 DNA follows: TGCGCCAGCAGCTTGGTTCTAGCGGACCGGGGGGAGCAGTACTTC. This gives the protein CASSLVLADRGEQYF.

This clonotype was observed a handful of times. The CDR3 loop reads CASCTVFYEQYF. The CDR3 DNA follows: TGTGCCAGCTGCACGGTTTTCTACGAGCAGTACTTC. The gene calls are TRBV7-9 and TRBJ2-7; D remains unclear. Germline V gives CDR1 SEHNR, CDR2 FQNEAQ (reference sequence). The germline V and J ends were trimmed by 8 bases and 3 bases, with 11 bases remaining between them. CDR3 length: 12 residues. Combining the CDR3 with reference TRBV7-9 and TRBJ2-7 gives the whole variable domain DTGVSQNPRHKITKRGQNVTFRCDPISEHNRLYWYRQTLGQGPEFLTYFQNEAQLEKSRLLSDRFSAERPKGSFSTLEIQRTEQGDSAMYLCASCTVFYEQYFGPGTRLTVT.

This chain links TRBV25-1 with TRBJ2-3, with 8 bases lining up with TRBD2. V trimming: 0 bases; J trimming: 10 bases; junction bases outside the gene matches: 12. There are 16 residues in the CDR3. The germline V gene encodes CDR1 MGHDK and CDR2 SYGVNS. CDR3 region: CASSEYKGGRFAAQYF. CDR3 in DNA: TGTGCCAGCAGTGAATATAAGGGCGGGAGGTTTGCTGCGCAGTATTTT.

J is TRBJ2-6 and V is TRBV4-1, with TRBD1 as a possible D gene (6 bases). The CDR3 spans 15 residues. The germline V and J ends were trimmed by 4 bases and 5 bases, with 12 bases remaining between them. CDR1 is MGHRA, CDR2 YSYEKL, per germline. The DNA of the CDR3 is TGCGCCAGCAGCCTCCTGAGGGACAGGGCCAACGTCCTGACTTTC. Translated, it gives CASSLLRDRANVLTF.

The J gene is TRBJ2-3, the V gene TRBV5-1, with 9 nucleotides matching TRBD2. CDR3 length equals 15 residues. V trimming: 4 bases; J trimming: 5 bases; junction bases outside the gene matches: 8. Germline CDR1 and CDR2: SGHRS and YFSETQ. In DNA form, the CDR3 reads TGCGCCAGCAGCACCGATAGCGGGAGTGAAGATACGCAGTATTTT. Translation: CASSTDSGSEDTQYF.

This clonotype came up many times. This CDR3 reads CASSQDLARSRVYF. As DNA, the CDR3 is TGTGCCAGCAGCCAAGATCTTGCCAGATCCCGGGTGTACTTC. This chain connects TRBV4-2 to TRBJ2-7; D is undetermined. Germline values: CDR1 LGHNA, CDR2 YNFKEQ. The CDR3 is 14 residues long. Trimming took off 0 bases at V and 12 bases at J, with 18 bases between the two ends.

V is TRBV5-6 and J is TRBJ2-7; no reliable D call. The CDR3 totals 12 residues. Germline V gives CDR1 SGHDT, CDR2 YYEEEE. V was pared by 5 bases and J by 9 bases, with 15 bases between. The CDR3 reads CASSSGNVGQYF. The CDR3 bases are TGTGCCAGCAGTTCCGGTAACGTCGGGCAGTACTTC.

This chain joins TRBV3-1 and TRBJ2-7, with TRBD2 as a possible D gene (6 bases). With 4 bases removed from V and 0 bases from J, the gap between germline ends came to 13 bases. The CDR3 sequence is 15 residues long. Germline V gene lookup returns CDR1 LGHDT and CDR2 YNNKEL (reference sequence). CDR3 region: CASSLIAESSYEQYF. The CDR3, as DNA: TGTGCCAGCAGCCTTATAGCGGAAAGCTCCTACGAGCAGTACTTC.

This rearrangement joins TRBV20-1 to TRBJ2-1, with D perhaps TRBD2 (6 bases). This CDR3 is built from 19 residues. Trimming pared 0 bases from V and 3 bases from J, leaving 24 bases between. CDR1 and CDR2 (germline): DFQATT, SNEGSKA (reference sequence). This chain's CDR3 is CSARDHILRGSGGYNEQFF. The CDR3 DNA follows: TGCAGTGCTAGAGATCACATACTTCGTGGTAGCGGAGGCTACAATGAGCAGTTCTTC.

The chain combines TRBV6-5 with TRBJ2-7, with a possible D match to TRBD1 (6 bases). The CDR3 sequence is 14 residues long. The germline V gene has CDR1 MNHEY and CDR2 SVGAGI. Deletions cut 5 bases from V and 2 bases from J, with 13 bases between. The CDR3 region is CASSTRTVPYEQYF. The CDR3, as DNA: TGTGCCAGCAGTACCCGGACAGTGCCCTACGAGCAGTACTTC.

The J gene is TRBJ2-5, the V gene TRBV7-2; D remains ambiguous. Germline assignment: CDR1 SGHTA and CDR2 FQGNSA. Between the trimmed V and J ends, which lost 0 bases and 2 bases, there was a span of 10 bases. This CDR3 spans 15 amino acids. The CDR3, as DNA: TGTGCCAGCAGCTTAGCAGGGATTTCGCAAGAGACCCAGTACTTC. This encodes CASSLAGISQETQYF.

V and J are TRBV18 and TRBJ1-2; D is perhaps TRBD1 (6 bases). V lost 2 bases, J lost 10 bases, and 14 bases lay in between. The length of the CDR3 is 13 residues. Germline V gene sequence: CDR1 KGHSH, CDR2 LQKENI. For the CDR3, the DNA is TGTGCCAGCTCACCATCGGACAGCCGGGACTACACCTTC. This encodes CASSPSDSRDYTF.